These 7 T cell receptor beta chains originate from one sample sequenced in a study of blood T cell repertoires in COVID-19. The table came from immunoSEQ multiplex PCR; TCRdb's copy has only in-frame clones and leaves some out. The sample contains about 300,000 clones, around 84% of which appear only once. Sequencing was carried out using PBMCs or T cells enriched from blood (not recorded which). The origin of the receptors is a man aged 25-45 years who had recovered from COVID-19.

Only one count was recorded for this clone. This chain links TRBV4-1 with TRBJ1-2; D unclear. The germline CDR1 and CDR2 sequences are MGHRA and YSYEKL. The V gene lost 1 base and the J gene lost 7 bases, with 16 bases spanning the gap. The length of the CDR3 is 15 residues. The CDR3 is CASSQGGVRQAGYTF. DNA for the CDR3: TGCGCCAGCAGCCAAGGCGGGGTCAGGCAGGCTGGCTACACCTTC.

The chain joins TRBV7-9 to TRBJ1-5; no reliable D call. Looked up from germline, CDR1 is SEHNR and CDR2 is FQNEAQ (reference sequence). The CDR3 covers 14 residues. Trimming pared 5 bases from V and 7 bases from J, leaving 15 bases between. CDR3 sequence: CASSLDGGYQPQHF. CDR3 bases: TGTGCCAGCAGCCTAGATGGAGGGTACCAGCCCCAGCATTTT. Using reference TRBV7-9 and TRBJ1-5 for the parts outside the CDR3, the full variable domain is DTGVSQNPRHKITKRGQNVTFRCDPISEHNRLYWYRQTLGQGPEFLTYFQNEAQLEKSRLLSDRFSAERPKGSFSTLEIQRTEQGDSAMYLCASSLDGGYQPQHFGDGTRLSIL.

J is TRBJ2-3 and V is TRBV9; D possibly corresponds to TRBD1 (5 bases). V gave up 3 bases and J gave up 5 bases, with 19 bases separating them. The germline V gene has CDR1 SGDLS and CDR2 YYNGEE. CDR3 size: 16 residues. DNA for the CDR3: TGTGCCAGCAGCGGGCTTACTGTGGGGCTAGGAGATACGCAGTATTTT. Translated, it gives CASSGLTVGLGDTQYF.

The chain uses TRBV5-1 and TRBJ1-3; D is undetermined. The germline V gene has CDR1 SGHRS and CDR2 YFSETQ. The CDR3 covers 13 residues. V was shortened by 4 bases and J by 3 bases, with 8 bases between the two germline ends. CDR3: CASSREGGNTIYF. Here the CDR3 DNA reads TGCGCCAGCAGCAGGGAGGGTGGAAACACCATATATTTT.

The V gene is TRBV7-9, the J gene TRBJ1-2, with 7 bases identical to TRBD1. Germline V CDR1 and CDR2: SEHNR, FQNEAQ (reference sequence). The CDR3 consists of 13 residues. The junction had 5 bases not matched to a gene; V was cut back by 4 bases and J by 6 bases. This CDR3 is CASSSRGRDGYTF. CDR3 DNA sequence: TGTGCCAGCAGCTCGAGGGGGCGCGATGGCTACACCTTC.

The chain combines TRBV24-1 with TRBJ2-7; D perhaps matches TRBD2 (6 bases). The CDR3 consists of 13 residues. Germline loops: CDR1 KGHDR, CDR2 SFDVKD. Deletions cut 0 bases from V and 6 bases from J, with 8 bases between. The CDR3: CATSDLQGGEQYF. The CDR3 DNA follows: TGTGCCACCAGTGATTTGCAGGGAGGCGAGCAGTACTTC.

The chain combines TRBV19 with TRBJ2-7; D might be TRBD1 (5 bases). The CDR3 contains 14 residues. V lost 5 bases and J 2 bases, leaving 13 bases between the germline ends. Germline loops: CDR1 LNHDA, CDR2 SQIVND (reference sequence). The CDR3 here is CASSPPRQTYEQYF. CDR3 nucleotide sequence: TGTGCCAGTAGTCCTCCCAGACAGACCTACGAGCAGTACTTC.